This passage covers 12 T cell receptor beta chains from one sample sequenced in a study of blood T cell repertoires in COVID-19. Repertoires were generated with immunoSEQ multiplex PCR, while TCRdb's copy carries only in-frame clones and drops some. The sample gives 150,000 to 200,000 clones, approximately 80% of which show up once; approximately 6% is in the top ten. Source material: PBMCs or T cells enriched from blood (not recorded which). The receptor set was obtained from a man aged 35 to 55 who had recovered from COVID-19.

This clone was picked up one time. Here the CDR3 reads CASGLEDPGLAGSFANTGELFF. The DNA for the CDR3 is TGTGCTAGTGGTTTGGAGGATCCGGGACTAGCGGGGTCCTTCGCGAACACCGGGGAGCTGTTTTTT. The chain employs TRBV12-5 and TRBJ2-2, with 13 bases aligning to TRBD2. V was clipped by 1 base and J by 0 bases; unmatched bases: 14. The CDR3 spans 22 residues. The germline V gene encodes CDR1 LGHNT and CDR2 FRNRAP.

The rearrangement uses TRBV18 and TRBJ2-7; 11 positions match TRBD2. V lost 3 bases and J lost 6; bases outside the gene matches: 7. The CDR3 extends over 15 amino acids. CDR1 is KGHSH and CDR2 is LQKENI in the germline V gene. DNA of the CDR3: TGTGCCAGCTCACCTATACTAGCGGGGGCCAGCGAGCAGTACTTC. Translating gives CASSPILAGASEQYF.

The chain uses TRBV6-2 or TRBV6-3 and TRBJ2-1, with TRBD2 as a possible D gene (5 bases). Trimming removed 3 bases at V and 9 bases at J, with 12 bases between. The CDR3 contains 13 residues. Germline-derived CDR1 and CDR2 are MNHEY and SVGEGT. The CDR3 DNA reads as TGTGCCAGCAGTTATCCCGGGGAAGGTGAGCAGTTCTTC. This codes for CASSYPGEGEQFF.

Here the CDR3 reads CASSFITGGDGELFF. CDR3 DNA: TGCGCCAGCAGCTTCATTACAGGGGGCGACGGGGAGCTGTTTTTT. The chain carries TRBV5-1 and TRBJ2-2; 9 nucleotides line up with TRBD1. This CDR3 is 15 amino acids long. Per the germline V gene, CDR1 is SGHRS and CDR2 is YFSETQ. The ends lost 2 bases at V and 7 bases at J; junction bases unmatched: 6.

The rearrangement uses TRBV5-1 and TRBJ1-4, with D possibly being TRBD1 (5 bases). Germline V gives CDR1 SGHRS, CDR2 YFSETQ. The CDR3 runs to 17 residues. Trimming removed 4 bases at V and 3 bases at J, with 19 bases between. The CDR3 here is CASSPTGPNRANEKLFF. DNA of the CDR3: TGCGCCAGCAGCCCCACAGGACCCAACCGGGCTAATGAAAAACTGTTTTTT. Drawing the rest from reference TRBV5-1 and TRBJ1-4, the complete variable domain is KAGVTQTPRYLIKTRGQQVTLSCSPISGHRSVSWYQQTPGQGLQFLFEYFSETQRNKGNFPGRFSGRQFSNSRSEMNVSTLELGDSALYLCASSPTGPNRANEKLFFGSGTQLSVL.

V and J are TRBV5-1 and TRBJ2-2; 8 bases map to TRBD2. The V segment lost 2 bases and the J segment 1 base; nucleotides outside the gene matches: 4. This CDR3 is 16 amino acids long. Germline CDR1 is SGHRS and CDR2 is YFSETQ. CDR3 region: CASSFSGTLNTGELFF. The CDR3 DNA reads TGCGCCAGCAGCTTTAGCGGGACCTTGAACACCGGGGAGCTGTTTTTT.

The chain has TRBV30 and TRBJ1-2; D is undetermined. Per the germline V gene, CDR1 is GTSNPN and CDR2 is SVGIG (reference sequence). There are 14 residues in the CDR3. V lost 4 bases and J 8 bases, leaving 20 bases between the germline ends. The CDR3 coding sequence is TGTGCCTGGAAGACCGGGAGTCTCAACGGGGGCTACACCTTC. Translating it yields CAWKTGSLNGGYTF.

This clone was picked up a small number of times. The CDR3: CASSRGQQHQPQHF. The CDR3 DNA sequence: TGTGCCAGCAGCCGGGGACAGCAGCATCAGCCCCAGCATTTT. This chain uses TRBV7-2 with TRBJ1-5, with 7 bases that match TRBD1. Looked up from germline, CDR1 is SGHTA and CDR2 is FQGNSA. With V trimmed by 5 bases and J by 5 bases, 6 bases remained unmatched. This CDR3 region has 14 residues.

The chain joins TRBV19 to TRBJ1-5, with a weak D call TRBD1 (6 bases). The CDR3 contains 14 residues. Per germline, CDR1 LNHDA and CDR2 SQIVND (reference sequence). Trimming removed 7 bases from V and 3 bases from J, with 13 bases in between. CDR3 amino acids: CASKKQGTNQPQHF. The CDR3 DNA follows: TGTGCCAGTAAAAAACAGGGAACCAATCAGCCCCAGCATTTT.

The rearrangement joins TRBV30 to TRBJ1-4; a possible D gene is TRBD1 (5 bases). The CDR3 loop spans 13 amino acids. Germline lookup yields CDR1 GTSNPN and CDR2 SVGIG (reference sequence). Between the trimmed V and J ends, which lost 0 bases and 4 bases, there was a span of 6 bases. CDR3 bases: TGTGCCTGGAGTGTCCAGGGTAATGAAAAACTGTTTTTT. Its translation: CAWSVQGNEKLFF.

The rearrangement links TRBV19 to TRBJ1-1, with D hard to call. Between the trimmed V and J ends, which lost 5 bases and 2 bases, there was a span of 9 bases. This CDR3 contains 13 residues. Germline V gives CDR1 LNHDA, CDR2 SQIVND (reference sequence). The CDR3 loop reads CASSPQVNTEAFF. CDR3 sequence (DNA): TGTGCCAGTAGTCCTCAGGTTAACACTGAAGCTTTCTTT.

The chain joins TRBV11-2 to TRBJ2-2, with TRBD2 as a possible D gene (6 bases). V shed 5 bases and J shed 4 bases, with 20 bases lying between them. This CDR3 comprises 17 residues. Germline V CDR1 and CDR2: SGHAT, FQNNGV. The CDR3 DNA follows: TGTGCCAGCAGCATGGGGCGGTGGGACTCACCCACCGGGGAGCTGTTTTTT. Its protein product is CASSMGRWDSPTGELFF.